This T cell receptor (beta chain) was identified during a study of T cell repertoires in cytomegalovirus infection. TCRdb re-analysed the reads in MiXCR, keeping a single row per CDR3 protein. The sample has 680,000 or so distinct CDR3 sequences, about a third seen once. V was pared by 5 bases and J by 7 bases, with 14 bases between. The CDR3 runs 13 residues. CDR1 is SGHTA and CDR2 is FQGNSA in the germline V gene. In its sample, this clonotype was seen a few times. V is TRBV7-2 and J is TRBJ1-2, with D possibly TRBD1 on 6 matching bases. This TCR derives from a human donor in good health (CMV status not recorded). Some clones in this sample may be carry-over from other donors' samples. What was sequenced was PBMCs. The CDR3 bases are TGTGCCAGCAGCCCTGGACAGTCGACTGGCTACACCTTC. It translates to CASSPGQSTGYTF.